Listed here are 17 T cell receptor beta chains from one sample, sequenced in a study of T cells in Graves' hyperthyroidism and ophthalmopathy. Amplification targeted TCR beta CDR3 regions from RNA transcripts. With the HTBI primer set, the TCR CDR3 went through a first round of RT-PCR. Using its own MiXCR run on the multiplex PCR reads, TCRdb lists one record per CDR3 protein. In the table there are nearly 600,000 distinct CDR3 sequences, about 15% of which are singletons. Material for sequencing was blood. The receptors stem from a woman in her twenties or thirties with Graves' hyperthyroidism that later progressed to Graves' ophthalmopathy.

V is TRBV29-1 and J is TRBJ2-3, with 8 bases identical to TRBD1. Losses at the gene ends were 6 bases for V and 5 bases for J; bases not matched to a gene: 1. From germline, CDR1 is SQVTM and CDR2 ANQGSEA. The CDR3 spans 11 residues. CDR3 DNA: TGCAGCGTAGGGACAGGAGATACGCAGTATTTT. Its translation: CSVGTGDTQYF.

The chain uses TRBV4-2 and TRBJ1-6; TRBD1 matches 8 bases. CDR1 is LGHNA and CDR2 is YNFKEQ in the germline V gene. The trim removed 4 bases at V and 6 bases at J, leaving 8 bases unmatched. The CDR3 contains 16 residues. CDR3 DNA: TGTGCCAGCAGCCCCTCGGACAGGGCCACTAATTCACCCCTCCACTTT. Its protein product is CASSPSDRATNSPLHF.

This clonotype has at least ten counts. The chain carries TRBV6-1 and TRBJ2-7; possible D gene TRBD1, 6 bases. CDR1 is MNHNS and CDR2 is SASEGT in the germline V gene. Trimming removed 6 bases from V and 2 bases from J, with 11 bases in between. The CDR3 length is 13 residues. CDR3 DNA: TGTGCCAGCAGCTACGGACAGCCCTACGAGCAGTACTTC. Its protein is CASSYGQPYEQYF.

The chain uses TRBV6-1 and TRBJ2-5, with 9 bases identical to TRBD2. The trim removed 6 bases at V and 3 bases at J, leaving 5 bases unmatched. This CDR3 is built from 14 residues. CDR1 MNHNS and CDR2 SASEGT come from the germline V gene. CDR3 sequence (DNA): TGTGCCAGCAGGGCCGGGACTAGCAAAGAGACCCAGTACTTC. It yields the protein CASRAGTSKETQYF.

The genes are TRBV4-1 and TRBJ2-3, with a tentative D call TRBD2 (5 bases). V was clipped by 1 base and J by 4 bases, with 12 bases between them. The CDR3 spans 15 residues. The V gene's germline CDR1 is MGHRA and CDR2 YSYEKL. The chain's CDR3 is CASSQVASPSDTQYF. DNA for the CDR3: TGCGCCAGCAGCCAAGTGGCTAGCCCCTCAGATACGCAGTATTTT.

This clonotype showed up many times. This rearrangement joins TRBV2 to TRBJ1-1; TRBD1 might be the D (6 bases). Trimming stripped 8 bases from V and 0 bases from J, with 13 bases between. The length of the CDR3 is 14 residues. CDR1 SNHLY and CDR2 FYNNEI come from the germline V gene. In nucleotides, the CDR3 is TGTGCCAGCGGGAGGGACACCATGAACACTGAAGCTTTCTTT. It yields the protein CASGRDTMNTEAFF.

This clonotype came up many times. The V gene is TRBV12-5, the J gene TRBJ2-7; 8 positions agree with TRBD1. This CDR3 comprises 15 residues. The junction had 2 bases not matched to a gene; V was cut back by 1 base and J by 0 bases. Germline-derived CDR1 and CDR2 are LGHNT and FRNRAP. The CDR3 loop is CASGLGQGFSYEQYF. The DNA of the CDR3 is TGTGCTAGTGGTTTGGGACAGGGGTTCTCCTACGAGCAGTACTTC.

Turning to this clonotype: This may come from a read error, since a much larger clone is one base off. The chain is built from TRBV15 and TRBJ2-1, with D unclear. Per germline, CDR1 LNHNV and CDR2 YYDKDF (reference sequence). This CDR3 is built from 12 residues. CDR3 amino acids: CATSRDTHEQLF. The CDR3 DNA sequence: TGTGCCACCAGCAGAGATACCCATGAGCAGCTCTTC.

This clonotype appeared a single time. CDR3 nucleotides: TGTGCCAGCAGCTTAGGGGGGCTAAACGATGGCTACACCTTC. Its protein is CASSLGGLNDGYTF. J is TRBJ1-2 and V is TRBV7-2; a possible D gene is TRBD1 (6 bases). V lost 1 base to trimming and J lost 6 bases, with 12 bases between them. The CDR3 has 14 residues. From germline, CDR1 is SGHTA and CDR2 FQGNSA.

The table lists this clonotype with many counts. CDR3 sequence reads: CASSPTGTANPYEQYF. The CDR3 DNA reads as TGTGCCAGCAGCCCTACCGGGACAGCGAATCCCTACGAGCAGTACTTC. The chain joins TRBV7-9 to TRBJ2-7; 7 bases line up with TRBD1. This CDR3 is 16 amino acids long. The V segment lost 5 bases and the J segment 2 bases; nucleotides outside the gene matches: 12. Germline V gene lookup returns CDR1 SEHNR and CDR2 FQNEAQ (reference sequence). Supplemented by reference TRBV7-9 and TRBJ2-7, the full variable domain reads DTGVSQNPRHKITKRGQNVTFRCDPISEHNRLYWYRQTLGQGPEFLTYFQNEAQLEKSRLLSDRFSAERPKGSFSTLEIQRTEQGDSAMYLCASSPTGTANPYEQYFGPGTRLTVT.

This clonotype was detected a few times. The gene calls are TRBV2 and TRBJ2-5; 11 nucleotides match TRBD2. Germline V gene data show CDR1 as SNHLY and CDR2 as FYNNEI. With 5 bases clipped from V and 3 bases from J, the junction kept 8 bases outside the gene matches. There are 16 residues in the CDR3. CDR3 region: CASSSLAGEFEETQYF. CDR3 nucleotides: TGTGCCAGCAGTTCACTAGCGGGAGAGTTTGAAGAGACCCAGTACTTC.

This clonotype was seen repeatedly, ten times or more. The chain employs TRBV9 and TRBJ1-1, with a possible D match to TRBD1 (5 bases). Trimming left V 2 bases short and J 3 bases short, with 14 bases between. Germline V gene data show CDR1 as SGDLS and CDR2 as YYNGEE. CDR3 length equals 15 residues. DNA for the CDR3: TGTGCCAGCAGCGTCCGGGACGGCCTTTACACTGAAGCTTTCTTT. Encoded protein: CASSVRDGLYTEAFF. Variable domain in full (rest from reference TRBV9 and TRBJ1-1): DSGVTQTPKHLITATGQRVTLRCSPRSGDLSVYWYQQSLDQGLQFLIQYYNGEERAKGNILERFSAQQFPDLHSELNLSSLELGDSALYFCASSVRDGLYTEAFFGQGTRLTVV.

This clonotype occurred a few times. The chain recombines TRBV18 with TRBJ1-1, with D unclear. There are 13 residues in the CDR3. Looked up from germline, CDR1 is KGHSH and CDR2 is LQKENI. Trimming pared 2 bases from V and 7 bases from J, leaving 11 bases between. CDR3 in DNA: TGTGCCAGCTCACCAGATGGGGTAGGTGAAGCTTTCTTT. Translated: CASSPDGVGEAFF.

This clonotype has ten or more counts. The rearrangement joins TRBV10-3 to TRBJ1-3; no definite D call. Germline-derived CDR1 and CDR2 are ENHRY and SYGVKD. Trimming removed 6 bases at V and 4 bases at J, with 10 bases between. The CDR3 covers 13 residues. Written as DNA, the CDR3 is TGTGCCATCAGAAACGACATGGGAAACACCATATATTTT. Translated, it gives CAIRNDMGNTIYF.

This clonotype was seen ten or more times. This chain uses TRBV11-3 with TRBJ2-2; no reliable D call. The CDR3 totals 18 residues. Germline V gives CDR1 SGHNT, CDR2 YENEEA. V lost 2 bases and J lost 0, with 16 bases in between. The CDR3 region is CASSLSVPSRTNTGELFF. CDR3 sequence (DNA): TGTGCCAGCAGCTTATCGGTCCCCAGCCGGACGAACACCGGGGAGCTGTTTTTT.

This clonotype was counted at least ten times. This chain connects TRBV20-1 to TRBJ2-5, with TRBD2 matching 10 bases. Trimming cost V 0 bases and J 5 bases; bases outside gene matches: 9. CDR1 and CDR2 (germline): DFQATT, SNEGSKA (reference sequence). The CDR3 runs to 16 residues. CDR3 in DNA: TGCAGTGCTAGAGATCTGGTTAGCGGGGGGCCGGAGACCCAGTACTTC. It specifies CSARDLVSGGPETQYF.

In the case of this clonotype: A much larger clone lies a single base off, so this may be a read error. The gene calls are TRBV29-1 and TRBJ1-1, with D uncertain. Germline V gene lookup returns CDR1 SQVTM and CDR2 ANQGSEA. CDR3 length: 13 residues. Trimming removed 8 bases at V and 4 bases at J, with 17 bases between. The DNA of the CDR3 is TGCAGCATTGGATCGCGGCTTACCACTGAAGCTTTCTTT. Residues: CSIGSRLTTEAFF.